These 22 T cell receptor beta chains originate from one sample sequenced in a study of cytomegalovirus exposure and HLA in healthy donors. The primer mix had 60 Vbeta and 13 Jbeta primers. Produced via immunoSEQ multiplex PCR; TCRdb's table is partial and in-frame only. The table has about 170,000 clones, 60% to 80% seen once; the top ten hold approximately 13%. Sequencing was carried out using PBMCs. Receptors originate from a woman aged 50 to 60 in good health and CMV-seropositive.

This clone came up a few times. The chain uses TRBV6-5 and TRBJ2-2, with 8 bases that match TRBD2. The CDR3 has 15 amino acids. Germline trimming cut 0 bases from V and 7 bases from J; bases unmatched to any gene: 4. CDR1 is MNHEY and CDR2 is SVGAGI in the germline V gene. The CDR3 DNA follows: TGTGCCAGCAGTTACTCTCGGGGGGGCGGCGGGGAGCTGTTTTTT. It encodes CASSYSRGGGGELFF.

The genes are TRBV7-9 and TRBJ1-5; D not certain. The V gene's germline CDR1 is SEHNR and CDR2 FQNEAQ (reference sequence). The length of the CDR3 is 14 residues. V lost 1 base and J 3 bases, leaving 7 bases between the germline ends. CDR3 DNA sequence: TGTGCCAGCAGCTTAGTCGGGAACAATCAGCCCCAGCATTTT. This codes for CASSLVGNNQPQHF.

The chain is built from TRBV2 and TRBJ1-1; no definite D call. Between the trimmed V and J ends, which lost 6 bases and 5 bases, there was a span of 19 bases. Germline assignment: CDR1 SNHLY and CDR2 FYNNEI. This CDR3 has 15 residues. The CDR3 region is CASSLYDTLRTEAFF. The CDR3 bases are TGTGCCAGCAGCTTATACGACACTTTAAGGACTGAAGCTTTCTTT.

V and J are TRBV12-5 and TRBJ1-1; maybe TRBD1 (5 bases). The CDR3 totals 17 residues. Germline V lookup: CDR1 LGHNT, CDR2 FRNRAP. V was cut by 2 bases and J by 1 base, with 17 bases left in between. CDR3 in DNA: TGTGCTAGTGGTTTGATCGGGACTACTTTAGGGAACACTGAAGCTTTCTTT. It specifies CASGLIGTTLGNTEAFF.

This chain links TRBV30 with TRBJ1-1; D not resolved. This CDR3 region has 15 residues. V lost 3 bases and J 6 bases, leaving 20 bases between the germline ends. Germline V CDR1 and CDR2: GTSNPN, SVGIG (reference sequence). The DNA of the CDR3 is TGTGCCTGGAGCCTTGACTTTGTATACGATGCTGAAGCTTTCTTT. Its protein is CAWSLDFVYDAEAFF.

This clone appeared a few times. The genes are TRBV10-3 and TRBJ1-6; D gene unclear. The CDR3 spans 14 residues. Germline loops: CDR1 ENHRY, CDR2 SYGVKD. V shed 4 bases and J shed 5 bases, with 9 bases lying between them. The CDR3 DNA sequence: TGTGCCATCAGTGGAGCAAGAGATAATTCACCCCTCCACTTT. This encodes CAISGARDNSPLHF.

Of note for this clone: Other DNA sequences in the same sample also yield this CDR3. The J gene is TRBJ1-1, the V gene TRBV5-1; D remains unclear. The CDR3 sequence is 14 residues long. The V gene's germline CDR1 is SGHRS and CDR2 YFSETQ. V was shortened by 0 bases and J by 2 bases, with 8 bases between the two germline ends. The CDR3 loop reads CASSLGTANTEAFF. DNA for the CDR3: TGCGCCAGCAGCTTGGGTACAGCCAACACTGAAGCTTTCTTT. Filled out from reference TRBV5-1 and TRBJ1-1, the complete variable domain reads KAGVTQTPRYLIKTRGQQVTLSCSPISGHRSVSWYQQTPGQGLQFLFEYFSETQRNKGNFPGRFSGRQFSNSRSEMNVSTLELGDSALYLCASSLGTANTEAFFGQGTRLTVV.

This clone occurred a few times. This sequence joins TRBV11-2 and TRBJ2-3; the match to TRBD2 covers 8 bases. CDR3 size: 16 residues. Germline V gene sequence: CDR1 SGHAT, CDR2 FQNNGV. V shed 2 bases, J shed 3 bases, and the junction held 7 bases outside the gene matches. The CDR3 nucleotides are TGTGCCAGCAGCTTATATCTAGCGGGTGGTACAGATACGCAGTATTTT. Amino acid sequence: CASSLYLAGGTDTQYF. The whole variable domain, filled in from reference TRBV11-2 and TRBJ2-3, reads EAGVAQSPRYKIIEKRQSVAFWCNPISGHATLYWYQQILGQGPKLLIQFQNNGVVDDSQLPKDRFSAERLKGVDSTLKIQPAKLEDSAVYLCASSLYLAGGTDTQYFGPGTRLTVL.

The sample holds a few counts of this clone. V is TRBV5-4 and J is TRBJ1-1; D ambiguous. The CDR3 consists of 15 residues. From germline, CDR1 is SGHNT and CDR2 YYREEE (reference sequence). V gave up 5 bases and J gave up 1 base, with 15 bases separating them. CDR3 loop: CASRIGGSRNTEAFF. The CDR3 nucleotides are TGTGCCAGCAGGATAGGAGGGAGCAGGAACACTGAAGCTTTCTTT.

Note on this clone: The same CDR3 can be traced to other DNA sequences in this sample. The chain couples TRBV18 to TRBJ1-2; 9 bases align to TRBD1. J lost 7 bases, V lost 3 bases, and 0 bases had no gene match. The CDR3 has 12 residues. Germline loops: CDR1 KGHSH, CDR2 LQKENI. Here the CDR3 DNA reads TGTGCCAGCTCACCGGGACAGGGTGGCTACACCTTC. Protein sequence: CASSPGQGGYTF. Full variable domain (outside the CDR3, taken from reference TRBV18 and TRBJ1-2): NAGVMQNPRHLVRRRGQEARLRCSPMKGHSHVYWYRQLPEEGLKFMVYLQKENIIDESGMPKERFSAEFPKEGPSILRIQQVVRGDSAAYFCASSPGQGGYTFGSGTRLTVV.

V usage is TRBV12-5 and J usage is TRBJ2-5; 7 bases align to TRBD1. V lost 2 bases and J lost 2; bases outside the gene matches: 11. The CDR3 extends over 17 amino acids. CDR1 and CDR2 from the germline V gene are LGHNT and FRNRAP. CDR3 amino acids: CASGLTTWTGDQETQYF. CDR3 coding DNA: TGTGCTAGTGGTTTGACAACGTGGACAGGAGATCAAGAGACCCAGTACTTC. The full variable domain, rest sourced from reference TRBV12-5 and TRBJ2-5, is DARVTQTPRHKVTEMGQEVTMRCQPILGHNTVFWYRQTMMQGLELLAYFRNRAPLDDSGMPKDRFSAEMPDATLATLKIQPSEPRDSAVYFCASGLTTWTGDQETQYFGPGTRLLVL.

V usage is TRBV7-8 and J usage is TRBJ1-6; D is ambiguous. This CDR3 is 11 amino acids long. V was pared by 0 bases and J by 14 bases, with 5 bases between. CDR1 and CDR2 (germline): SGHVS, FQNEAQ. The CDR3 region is CASSLAYTLHF. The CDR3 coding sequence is TGTGCCAGCAGCTTAGCGTATACCCTCCACTTT.

CDR3 residues: CASSQDSTSGGPTGELFF. DNA of the CDR3: TGTGCCAGCAGCCAAGATTCCACTAGCGGGGGTCCGACCGGGGAGCTGTTTTTT. This rearrangement joins TRBV4-2 to TRBJ2-2; 11 bases line up with TRBD2. Germline-derived CDR1 and CDR2 are LGHNA and YNFKEQ. CDR3 size: 18 residues. The J segment lost 5 bases and the V segment lost 0 bases, leaving 8 bases of the junction unmatched.

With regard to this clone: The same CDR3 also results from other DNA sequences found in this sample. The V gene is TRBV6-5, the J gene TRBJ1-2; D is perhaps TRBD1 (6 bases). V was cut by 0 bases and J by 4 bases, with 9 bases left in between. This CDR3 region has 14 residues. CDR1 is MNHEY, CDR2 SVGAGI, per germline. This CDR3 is CASSYSGTSYGYTF. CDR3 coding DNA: TGTGCCAGCAGTTACTCCGGGACATCCTATGGCTACACCTTC.

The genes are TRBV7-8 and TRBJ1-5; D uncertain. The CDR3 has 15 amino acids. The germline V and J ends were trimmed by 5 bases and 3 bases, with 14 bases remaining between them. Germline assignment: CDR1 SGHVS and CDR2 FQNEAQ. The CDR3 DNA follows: TGTGCCAGCAGCGGTGAGGCTTTTTTCAATCAGCCCCAGCATTTT. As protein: CASSGEAFFNQPQHF.

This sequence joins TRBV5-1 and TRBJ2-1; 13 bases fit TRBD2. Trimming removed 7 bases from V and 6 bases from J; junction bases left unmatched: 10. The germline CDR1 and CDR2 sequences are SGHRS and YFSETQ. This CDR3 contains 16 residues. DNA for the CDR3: TGCGCCAGCTCCCCGCGGACTAGCGGGGGATTCAATGAGCAGTTCTTC. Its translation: CASSPRTSGGFNEQFF.

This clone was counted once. Here the CDR3 reads CASSLNRVNYGYTF. CDR3 nucleotide sequence: TGTGCCAGCAGCTTAAACAGGGTTAACTATGGCTACACCTTC. V and J are TRBV5-6 and TRBJ1-2; a possible D gene is TRBD1 (6 bases). In germline, CDR1 is SGHDT, CDR2 YYEEEE. V was shortened by 2 bases and J by 1 base, with 9 bases between the two germline ends. The length of the CDR3 is 14 residues.

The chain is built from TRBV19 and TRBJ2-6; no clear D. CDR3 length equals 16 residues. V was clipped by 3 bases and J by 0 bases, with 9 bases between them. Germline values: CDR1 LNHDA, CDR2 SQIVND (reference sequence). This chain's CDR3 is CASSIDIYSGANVLTF. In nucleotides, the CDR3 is TGTGCCAGTAGTATTGACATCTACTCTGGGGCCAACGTCCTGACTTTC.

CDR3 DNA sequence: TGTGCCAGCAATAGTGGACAGAGGCACACTGAAGCTTTCTTT. This gives the protein CASNSGQRHTEAFF. The chain couples TRBV6-5 to TRBJ1-1, with D tentatively TRBD1 (6 bases). Germline assignment: CDR1 MNHEY and CDR2 SVGAGI. V was shortened by 7 bases and J by 3 bases, with 15 bases between the two germline ends. The CDR3 has 14 amino acids.

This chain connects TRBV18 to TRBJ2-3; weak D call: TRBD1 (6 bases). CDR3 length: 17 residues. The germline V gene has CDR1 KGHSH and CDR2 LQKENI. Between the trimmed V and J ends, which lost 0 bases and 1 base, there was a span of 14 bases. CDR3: CASSPPNPGVGTDTQYF. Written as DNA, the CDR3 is TGTGCCAGCTCACCACCGAATCCAGGGGTTGGCACAGATACGCAGTATTTT.

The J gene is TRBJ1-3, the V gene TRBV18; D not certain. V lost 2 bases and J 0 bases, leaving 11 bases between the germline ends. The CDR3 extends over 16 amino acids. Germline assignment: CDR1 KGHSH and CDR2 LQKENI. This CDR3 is CASSPEVGSSGNTIYF. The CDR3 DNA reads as TGTGCCAGCTCACCAGAAGTGGGGAGCTCTGGAAACACCATATATTTT. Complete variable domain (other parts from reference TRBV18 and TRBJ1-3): NAGVMQNPRHLVRRRGQEARLRCSPMKGHSHVYWYRQLPEEGLKFMVYLQKENIIDESGMPKERFSAEFPKEGPSILRIQQVVRGDSAAYFCASSPEVGSSGNTIYFGEGSWLTVV.

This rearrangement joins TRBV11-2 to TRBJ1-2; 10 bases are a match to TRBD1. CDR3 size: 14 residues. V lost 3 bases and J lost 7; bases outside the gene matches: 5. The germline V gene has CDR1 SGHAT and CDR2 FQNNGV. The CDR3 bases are TGTGCCAGCAGCTTCCTCCGGGACAGGGGTGGCTACACCTTC. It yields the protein CASSFLRDRGGYTF.